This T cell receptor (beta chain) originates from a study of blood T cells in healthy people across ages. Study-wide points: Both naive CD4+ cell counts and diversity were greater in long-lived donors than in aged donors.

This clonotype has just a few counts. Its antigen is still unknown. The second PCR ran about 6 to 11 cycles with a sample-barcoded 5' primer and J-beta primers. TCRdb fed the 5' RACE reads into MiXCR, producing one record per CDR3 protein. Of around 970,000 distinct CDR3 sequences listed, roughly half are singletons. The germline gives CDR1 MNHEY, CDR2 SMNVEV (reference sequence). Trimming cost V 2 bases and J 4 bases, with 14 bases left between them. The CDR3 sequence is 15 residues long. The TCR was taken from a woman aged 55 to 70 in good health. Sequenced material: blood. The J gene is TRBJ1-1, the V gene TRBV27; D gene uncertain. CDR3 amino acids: CASSLKSTAATEAFF. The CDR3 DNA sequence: TGTGCCAGCAGTTTAAAGTCCACAGCAGCCACTGAAGCTTTCTTT.